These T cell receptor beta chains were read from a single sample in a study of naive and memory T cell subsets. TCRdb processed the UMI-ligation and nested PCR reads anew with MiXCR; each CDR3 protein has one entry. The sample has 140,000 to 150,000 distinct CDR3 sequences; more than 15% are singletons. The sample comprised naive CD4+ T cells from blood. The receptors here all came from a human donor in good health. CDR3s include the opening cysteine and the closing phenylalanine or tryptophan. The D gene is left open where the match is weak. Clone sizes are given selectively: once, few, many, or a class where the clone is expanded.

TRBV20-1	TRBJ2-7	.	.	CSARMAGPYEQYF	TGCAGTGCTAGGATGGCGGGACCCTACGAGCAGTACTTC
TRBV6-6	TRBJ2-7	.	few	CASSSPEKPGERAF	TGTGCCAGCAGTTCCCCAGAAAAGCCAGGTGAGAGGGCCTTC
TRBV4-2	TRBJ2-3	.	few	CASNQGWGADTQYF	TGTGCCAGCAACCAGGGCTGGGGGGCGGATACGCAGTATTTT
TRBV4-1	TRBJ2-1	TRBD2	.	CASSQDSVLAGANEQFF	TGCGCCAGCAGCCAAGATTCAGTACTAGCGGGAGCCAATGAGCAGTTCTTC
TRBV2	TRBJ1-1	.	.	CASSEGGSNTEAFF	TGTGCCAGCAGTGAAGGGGGTTCGAACACTGAAGCTTTCTTT
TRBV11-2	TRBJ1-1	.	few	CASSLGGSGTYEAFF	TGTGCCAGCAGCTTAGGAGGTTCTGGAACCTATGAAGCTTTCTTT
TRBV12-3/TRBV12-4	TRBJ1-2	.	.	CASSLPGEPNYGYTF	TGTGCCAGCAGCCTACCGGGGGAACCTAACTATGGCTACACCTTC
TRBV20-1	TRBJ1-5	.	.	CSAKRRINQPQHF	TGCAGTGCTAAGCGACGGATCAATCAGCCCCAGCATTTT
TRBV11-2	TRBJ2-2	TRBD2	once	CASSFTGGGNTGELFF	TGTGCCAGCAGCTTTACGGGGGGAGGGAACACCGGGGAGCTGTTTTTT
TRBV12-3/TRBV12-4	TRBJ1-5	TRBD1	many	CASSPGQGSNQPQHF	TGTGCCAGCAGTCCGGGACAGGGAAGCAATCAGCCCCAGCATTTT
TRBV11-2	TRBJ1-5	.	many	CASSFRGSNQPQHF	TGTGCCAGCAGCTTCCGGGGAAGCAATCAGCCCCAGCATTTT
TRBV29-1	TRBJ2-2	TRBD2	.	CSVVGTGGFTGELFF	TGCAGCGTTGTTGGTACCGGGGGGTTCACCGGGGAGCTGTTTTTT
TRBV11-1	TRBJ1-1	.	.	CASSLGPTEAFF	TGTGCCAGCAGCTTAGGGCCCACTGAAGCTTTCTTT
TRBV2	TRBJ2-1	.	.	CASSPDQSEQFF	TGTGCCAGCAGTCCCGACCAGAGTGAGCAGTTCTTC
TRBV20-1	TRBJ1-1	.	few	CSARYRVGYAEAFF	TGCAGTGCTCGCTACAGGGTTGGATACGCTGAAGCTTTCTTT
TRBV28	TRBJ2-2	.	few	CASTILGTANTGELFF	TGTGCCAGCACCATCTTGGGCACGGCCAACACCGGGGAGCTGTTTTTT
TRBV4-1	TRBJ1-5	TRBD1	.	CASSQRQGLLSVDQPQHF	TGCGCCAGCAGCCAGAGACAGGGGCTACTCAGCGTGGATCAGCCCCAGCATTTT
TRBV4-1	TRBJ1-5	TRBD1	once	CASSQQTGSGNQPQHF	TGCGCCAGCAGCCAACAGACAGGGTCAGGGAATCAGCCCCAGCATTTT
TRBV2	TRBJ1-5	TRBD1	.	CASSLGQGVSQPQHF	TGTGCCAGCAGTTTAGGACAGGGGGTTTCTCAGCCCCAGCATTTT
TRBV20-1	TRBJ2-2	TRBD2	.	CSAKAGGPFTGELFF	TGCAGTGCTAAGGCGGGAGGGCCATTCACCGGGGAGCTGTTTTTT
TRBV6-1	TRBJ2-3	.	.	CASSEPGVTDTQYF	TGTGCCAGCAGTGAACCGGGGGTCACAGATACGCAGTATTTT
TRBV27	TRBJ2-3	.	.	CASSAWDSPAADTQYF	TGTGCCAGCAGTGCCTGGGACTCTCCTGCGGCAGATACGCAGTATTTT
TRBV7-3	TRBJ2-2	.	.	CASSLKDTGELFF	TGTGCCAGCAGCTTAAAAGACACCGGGGAGCTGTTTTTT
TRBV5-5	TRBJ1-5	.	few	CASSLAGMRNQPQHF	TGTGCCAGCAGCTTGGCAGGGATGCGCAATCAGCCCCAGCATTTT
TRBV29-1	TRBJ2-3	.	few	CSVVLLSTDTQYF	TGCAGCGTTGTCCTGCTATCCACAGATACGCAGTATTTT
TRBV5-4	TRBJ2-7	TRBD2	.	CASSRGLAELYEQYF	TGTGCCAGCAGCAGGGGACTAGCGGAGCTCTACGAGCAGTACTTC
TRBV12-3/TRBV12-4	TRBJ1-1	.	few	CASLGGEGVREFF	TGTGCCAGCCTAGGGGGGGAAGGTGTTCGTGAGTTCTTT
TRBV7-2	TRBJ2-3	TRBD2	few	CASSLSSGRRGTDTQYF	TGTGCCAGCAGCTTATCTAGCGGGAGACGGGGCACAGATACGCAGTATTTT
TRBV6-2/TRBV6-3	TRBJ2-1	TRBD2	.	CASLRDYHNEQFF	TGTGCCAGCCTAAGGGACTACCACAATGAGCAGTTCTTC
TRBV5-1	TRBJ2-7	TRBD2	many	CASSQLAGGYYEQYF	TGCGCCAGCAGCCAGCTAGCGGGGGGATACTACGAGCAGTACTTC
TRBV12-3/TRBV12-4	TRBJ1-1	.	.	CASRLQVNTEAFF	TGTGCCAGCAGGCTTCAGGTGAACACTGAAGCTTTCTTT
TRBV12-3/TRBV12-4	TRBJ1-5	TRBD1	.	CASKDRVSNQPQHF	TGTGCCAGCAAAGACAGGGTTAGCAATCAGCCCCAGCATTTT
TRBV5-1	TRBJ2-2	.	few	CASRGSGNTGELFF	TGCGCCAGCAGGGGTAGCGGGAACACCGGGGAGCTGTTTTTT
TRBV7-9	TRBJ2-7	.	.	CASSSSGPYEQYF	TGTGCCAGCAGCTCCTCAGGGCCATACGAGCAGTACTTC
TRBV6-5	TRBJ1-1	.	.	CASSYSPGYTEAFF	TGTGCCAGCAGTTACTCGCCGGGGTACACTGAAGCTTTCTTT
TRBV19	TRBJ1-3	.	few	CASTDGSSGNTIYF	TGTGCCAGTACAGACGGTAGCTCTGGAAACACCATATATTTT
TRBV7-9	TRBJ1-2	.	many	CASSPPVAVYYGYTF	TGTGCCAGCAGCCCCCCCGTAGCAGTCTACTATGGCTACACCTTC
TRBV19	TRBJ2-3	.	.	CASSSSSFADTQYF	TGTGCCAGTAGTTCCAGCAGTTTCGCAGATACGCAGTATTTT
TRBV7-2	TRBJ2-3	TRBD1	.	CASSVDRTHTDTQYF	TGTGCCAGCAGCGTGGACAGGACCCACACAGATACGCAGTATTTT
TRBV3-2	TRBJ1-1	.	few	CASSQVLTGGNTEAFF	TGTGCCAGCAGCCAAGTCCTCACAGGGGGGAACACTGAAGCTTTCTTT
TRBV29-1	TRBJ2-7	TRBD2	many	CSVVVLAGVDEQYF	TGCAGCGTTGTGGTACTAGCGGGAGTTGATGAGCAGTACTTC
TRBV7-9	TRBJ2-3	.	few	CASSPWMGRRGTDTQYF	TGTGCCAGCAGCCCCTGGATGGGGCGCAGAGGCACAGATACGCAGTATTTT
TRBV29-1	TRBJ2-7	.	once	CSAEGSYSYEQYF	TGCAGCGCAGAGGGGTCTTACTCCTACGAGCAGTACTTC
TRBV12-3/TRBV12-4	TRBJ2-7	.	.	CASSRDLKEQYF	TGTGCCAGCAGCCGGGACCTCAAAGAGCAGTACTTC
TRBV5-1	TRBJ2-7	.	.	CASSRDPPNYEQYF	TGCGCCAGCAGCAGGGACCCCCCAAACTACGAGCAGTACTTC
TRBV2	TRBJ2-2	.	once	CASQRHTNTGELFF	TGTGCCAGCCAGAGGCATACGAACACCGGGGAGCTGTTTTTT
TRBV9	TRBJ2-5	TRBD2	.	CASSVQGGLAGETQYF	TGTGCCAGCAGCGTACAGGGCGGACTAGCGGGAGAGACCCAGTACTTC
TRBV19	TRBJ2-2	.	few	CASAKRTVNTGELFF	TGTGCCAGTGCCAAAAGGACAGTTAACACCGGGGAGCTGTTTTTT
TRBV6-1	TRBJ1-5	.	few	CASSKGGGNQPQHF	TGTGCCAGCAGCAAGGGGGGGGGGAATCAGCCCCAGCATTTT
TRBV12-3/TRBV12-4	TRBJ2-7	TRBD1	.	CASSWTGRYPYEQYF	TGTGCCAGCAGTTGGACAGGGCGATACCCCTACGAGCAGTACTTC
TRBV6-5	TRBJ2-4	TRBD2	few	CASIHLAGGKNIQYF	TGTGCCAGCATTCACTTAGCGGGAGGGAAAAACATTCAGTACTTC
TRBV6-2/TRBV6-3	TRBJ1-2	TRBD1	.	CASSSRDRHYGYTF	TGTGCCAGCAGTTCCCGGGACAGGCACTATGGCTACACCTTC
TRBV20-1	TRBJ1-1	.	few	CSALDTDTEAFF	TGCAGTGCTCTGGACACGGACACTGAAGCTTTCTTT
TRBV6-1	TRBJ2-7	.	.	CASSDSYEQYF	TGTGCCAGCAGTGACAGCTACGAGCAGTACTTC
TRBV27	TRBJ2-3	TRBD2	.	CASTETSGDTQYF	TGTGCCAGCACCGAGACTAGCGGAGATACGCAGTATTTT